This T cell receptor beta chain was documented in a study of blood T cell repertoires in COVID-19. Study information: Acute and convalescent COVID-19 samples came from the United States, Italy and Spain. Sources were T cells, B-cell-depleted T cells, or PBMCs; the material itself was cDNA or gDNA.

This clone has only one observation. V shed 6 bases and J 5 bases; nucleotides not matched to a gene: 5. CDR1 is SGDLS, CDR2 YYNGEE, per germline. CDR3 size: 13 residues. As originally analysed: Amplification from reference gene primers served as the basis for estimated nucleated cell counts. Here immunoSEQ multiplex PCR was the method, and the copy in TCRdb shows in-frame clones only, minus some. D and trimming were read from the DNA, whereas the V and J calls and clone size are those reported in that table. Among roughly 45,000 clones listed, 87% were seen once. The V call is TRBV9, the J call TRBJ2-5; 9 bases align to TRBD2. The specimen sequenced was peripheral blood. This sequence was found in a man aged 60-69 years with active COVID-19. CDR3 region: CASNGGRGETQYF. The CDR3 DNA reads as TGTGCCAGCAATGGCGGGAGGGGGGAGACCCAGTACTTC.